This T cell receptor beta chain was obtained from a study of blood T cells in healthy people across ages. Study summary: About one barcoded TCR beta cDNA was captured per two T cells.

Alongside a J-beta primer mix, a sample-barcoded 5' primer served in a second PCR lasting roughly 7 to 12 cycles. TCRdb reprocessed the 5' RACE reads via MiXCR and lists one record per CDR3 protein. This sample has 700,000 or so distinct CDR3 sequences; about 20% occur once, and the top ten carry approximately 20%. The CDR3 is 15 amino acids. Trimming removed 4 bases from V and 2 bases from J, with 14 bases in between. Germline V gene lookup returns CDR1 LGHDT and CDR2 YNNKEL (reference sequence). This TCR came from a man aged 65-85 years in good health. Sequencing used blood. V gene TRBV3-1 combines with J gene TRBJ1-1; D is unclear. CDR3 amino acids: CASSPFQSANTEAFF. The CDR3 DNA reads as TGTGCCAGCAGCCCCTTTCAGTCGGCAAACACTGAAGCTTTCTTT.